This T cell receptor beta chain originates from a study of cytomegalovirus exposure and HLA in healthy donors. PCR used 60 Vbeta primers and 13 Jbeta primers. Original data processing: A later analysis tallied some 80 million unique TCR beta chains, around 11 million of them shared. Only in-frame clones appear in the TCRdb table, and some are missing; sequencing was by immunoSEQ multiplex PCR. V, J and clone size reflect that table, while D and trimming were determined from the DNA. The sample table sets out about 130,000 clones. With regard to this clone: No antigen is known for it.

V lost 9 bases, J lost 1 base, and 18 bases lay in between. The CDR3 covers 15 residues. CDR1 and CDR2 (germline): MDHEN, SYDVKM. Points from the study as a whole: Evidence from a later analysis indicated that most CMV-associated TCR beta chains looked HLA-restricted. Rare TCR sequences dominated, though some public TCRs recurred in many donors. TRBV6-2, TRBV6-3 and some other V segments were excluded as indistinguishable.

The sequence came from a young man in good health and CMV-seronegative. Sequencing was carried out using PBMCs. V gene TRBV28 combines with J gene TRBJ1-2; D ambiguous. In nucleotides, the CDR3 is TGTGCCAGTGCAAGAATAGAGTTTTTTAACTATGGCTACACCTTC. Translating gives CASARIEFFNYGYTF.